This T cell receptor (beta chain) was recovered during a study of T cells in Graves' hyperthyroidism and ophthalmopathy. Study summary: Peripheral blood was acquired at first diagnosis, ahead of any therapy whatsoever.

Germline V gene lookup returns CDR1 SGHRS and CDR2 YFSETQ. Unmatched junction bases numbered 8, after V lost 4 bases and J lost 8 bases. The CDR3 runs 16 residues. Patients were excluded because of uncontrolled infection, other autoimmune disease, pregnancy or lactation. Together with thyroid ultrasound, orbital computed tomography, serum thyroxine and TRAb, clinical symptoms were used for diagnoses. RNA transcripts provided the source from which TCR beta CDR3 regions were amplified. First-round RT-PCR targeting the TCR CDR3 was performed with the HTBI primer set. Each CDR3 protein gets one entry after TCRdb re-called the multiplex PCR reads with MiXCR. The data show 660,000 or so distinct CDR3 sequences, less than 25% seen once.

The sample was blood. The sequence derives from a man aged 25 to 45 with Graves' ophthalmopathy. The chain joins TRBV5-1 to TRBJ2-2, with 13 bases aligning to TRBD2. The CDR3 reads CASSPGTSGIAGELFF. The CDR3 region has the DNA TGCGCCAGCAGCCCCGGGACTAGCGGGATCGCAGGGGAGCTGTTTTTT.